This T cell receptor (beta chain) was sequenced in a study of shared clonotypes between healthy human individuals. Across the whole study: Plates per donor: three CD4 naive, three CD4 memory, two CD8 naive, one CD8 memory. Notes on the study in general: Rarefaction demonstrated incomplete sorted-subset sequencing despite large depth. Read depth was anticipated to influence clonotype sharing among donors.

About this clone itself: The antigen remains undetermined.

Some clones are missing from TCRdb's copy, which holds only in-frame ones; the method was immunoSEQ multiplex PCR. The table has around 2.5 million clones, approximately 94% seen once; the top ten hold 0.36%. V lost 1 base and J lost 4, with 8 bases in between. The CDR3 is 13 amino acids. CDR1 is SQVTM and CDR2 is ANQGSEA in the germline V gene. The sequence came from a young man in good health. Some clones in this sample may be carry-over from other donors' samples. The genes are TRBV29-1 and TRBJ1-3; no definite D call. What was sequenced was naive CD4+ T cells from PBMCs. The subset is: CD45RA+ positively selected. CDR3 coding DNA: TGCAGCGTTGAAGCAGATCTGGGAAACACCATATATTTT. This encodes CSVEADLGNTIYF.